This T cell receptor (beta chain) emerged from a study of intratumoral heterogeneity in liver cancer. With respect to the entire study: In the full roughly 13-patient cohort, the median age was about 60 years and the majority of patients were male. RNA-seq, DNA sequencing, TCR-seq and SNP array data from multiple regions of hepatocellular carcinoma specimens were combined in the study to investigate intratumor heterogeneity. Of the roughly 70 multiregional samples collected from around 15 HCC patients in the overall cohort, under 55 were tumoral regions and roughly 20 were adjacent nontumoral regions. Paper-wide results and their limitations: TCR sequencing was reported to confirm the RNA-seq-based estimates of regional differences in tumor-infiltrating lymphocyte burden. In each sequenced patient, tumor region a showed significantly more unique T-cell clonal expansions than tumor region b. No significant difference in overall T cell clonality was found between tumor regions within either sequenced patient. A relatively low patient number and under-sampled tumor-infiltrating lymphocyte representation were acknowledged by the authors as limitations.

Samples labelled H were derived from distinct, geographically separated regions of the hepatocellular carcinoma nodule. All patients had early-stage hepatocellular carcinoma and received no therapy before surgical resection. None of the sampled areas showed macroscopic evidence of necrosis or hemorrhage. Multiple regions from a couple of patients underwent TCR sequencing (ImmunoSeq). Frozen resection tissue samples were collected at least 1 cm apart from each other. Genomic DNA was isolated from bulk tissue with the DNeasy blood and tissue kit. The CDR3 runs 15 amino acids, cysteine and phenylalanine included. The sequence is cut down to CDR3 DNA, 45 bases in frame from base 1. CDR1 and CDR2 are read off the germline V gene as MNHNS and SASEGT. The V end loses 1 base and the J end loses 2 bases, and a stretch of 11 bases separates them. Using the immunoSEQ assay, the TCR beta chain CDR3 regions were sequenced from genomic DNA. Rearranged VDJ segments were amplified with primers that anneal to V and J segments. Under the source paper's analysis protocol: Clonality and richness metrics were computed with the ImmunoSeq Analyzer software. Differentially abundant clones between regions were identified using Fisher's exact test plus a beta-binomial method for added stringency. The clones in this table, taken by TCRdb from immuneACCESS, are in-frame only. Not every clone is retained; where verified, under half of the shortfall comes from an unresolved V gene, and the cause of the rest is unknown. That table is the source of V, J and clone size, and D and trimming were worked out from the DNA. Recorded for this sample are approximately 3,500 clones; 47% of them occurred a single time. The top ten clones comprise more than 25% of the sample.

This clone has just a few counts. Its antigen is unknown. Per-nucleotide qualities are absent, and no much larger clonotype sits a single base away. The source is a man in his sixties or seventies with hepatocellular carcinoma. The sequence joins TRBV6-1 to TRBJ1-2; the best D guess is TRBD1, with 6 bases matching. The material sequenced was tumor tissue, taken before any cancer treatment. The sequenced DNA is TGTGCCAGCAGTGAAGTTTTAGGGGGAAACTATGGCTACACCTTC. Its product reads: CASSEVLGGNYGYTF.